Each of the 6 T cell receptor beta chains below was sequenced from the same sample in a study of vaccination and CD4 T cells after COVID-19. This sample's treatment: approximately 9-day PBMC culture with coronavirus spike peptide pools or control peptides (ViraFEST assay). No antigen has been identified for these receptors. The Oncomine TCR Beta short-read assay was what sequenced the DNA obtained from cultured CD4+ T cells. MiXCR, applied by TCRdb to the PCR reads, yields one record per CDR3 protein. This table has 12,000 or so distinct CDR3 sequences, roughly 79% appearing once. Material: CD4+ T cells from blood, cultured in vitro. These receptors originate from a human donor who had recovered from COVID-19.

The V gene is TRBV20-1, the J gene TRBJ1-2; TRBD1 matches 7 bases. V shed 3 bases and J 4 bases; nucleotides not matched to a gene: 2. This CDR3 comprises 12 residues. Germline CDR1 reads DFQATT; CDR2 reads SNEGSKA (reference sequence). CDR3 bases: TGCAGTGCTAGCCGGGACAGCTATGGCTACACCTTC. The encoded protein is CSASRDSYGYTF.

This CDR3 reads CASSLHRGGTDTQYF. The CDR3 DNA sequence: TGTGCCAGCTCACTCCACAGGGGTGGGACAGATACGCAGTATTTT. The genes are TRBV18 and TRBJ2-3, with 7 bases that match TRBD1. Trimming took 4 bases from V and 3 from J; bases not matched to a gene: 7. From germline, CDR1 is KGHSH and CDR2 LQKENI. The CDR3 loop spans 15 amino acids.

DNA of the CDR3: TGTGCCAGCAGCGCCCGGGGGGGGATGAGGGACTATGGCTACACCTTC. Its translation: CASSARGGMRDYGYTF. V gene TRBV7-8 combines with J gene TRBJ1-2; D might be TRBD1 (5 bases). This CDR3 comprises 16 residues. Trimming removed 5 bases from V and 3 bases from J, with 19 bases in between. Germline-derived CDR1 and CDR2 are SGHVS and FQNEAQ. The full variable domain, rest sourced from reference TRBV7-8 and TRBJ1-2, is GAGVSQSPRYKVAKRGQDVALRCDPISGHVSLFWYQQALGQGPEFLTYFQNEAQLDKSGLPSDRFFAERPEGSVSTLKIQRTQQEDSAVYLCASSARGGMRDYGYTFGSGTRLTVV.

The genes are TRBV27 and TRBJ1-1; no reliable D call. Germline values: CDR1 MNHEY, CDR2 SMNVEV (reference sequence). The CDR3 length is 15 residues. V lost 4 bases and J 5 bases, leaving 17 bases between the germline ends. The CDR3, as DNA: TGTGCCAGCAGTTCGGTGGGGAACCTGGGGACTGAAGCTTTCTTT. Translated, it gives CASSSVGNLGTEAFF.

The V gene is TRBV2, the J gene TRBJ1-6, with unresolved D. CDR1 is SNHLY, CDR2 FYNNEI, per germline. The CDR3 contains 11 residues. V was cut by 5 bases and J by 6 bases, with 2 bases left in between. The chain's CDR3 is CASSPNSPLHF. The CDR3 DNA is TGTGCCAGCAGTCCTAATTCACCCCTCCACTTT.

CDR3 sequence: CASSLASQSNSPLHF. DNA for the CDR3: TGTGCCAGCAGCTTAGCCAGTCAGAGTAATTCACCCCTCCACTTT. The rearrangement uses TRBV7-9 and TRBJ1-6; D not resolved. Trimming shortened V by 0 bases and J by 6 bases, and 9 bases separated the two germline ends. The CDR3 runs 15 residues. Per the germline V gene, CDR1 is SEHNR and CDR2 is FQNEAQ (reference sequence).